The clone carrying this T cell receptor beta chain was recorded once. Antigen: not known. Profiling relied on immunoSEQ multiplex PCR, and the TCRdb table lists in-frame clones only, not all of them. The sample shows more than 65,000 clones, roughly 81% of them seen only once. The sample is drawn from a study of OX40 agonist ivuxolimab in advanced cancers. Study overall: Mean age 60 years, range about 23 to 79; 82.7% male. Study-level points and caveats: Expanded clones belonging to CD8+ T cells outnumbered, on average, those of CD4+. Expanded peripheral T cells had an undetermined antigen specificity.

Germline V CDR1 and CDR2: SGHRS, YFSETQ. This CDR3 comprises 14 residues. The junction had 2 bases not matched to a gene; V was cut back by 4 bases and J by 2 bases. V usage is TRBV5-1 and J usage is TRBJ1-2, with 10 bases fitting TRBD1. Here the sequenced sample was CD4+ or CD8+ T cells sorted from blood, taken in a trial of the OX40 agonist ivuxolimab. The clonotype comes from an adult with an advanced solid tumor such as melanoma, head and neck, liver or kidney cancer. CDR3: CASSQGQGNYGYTF. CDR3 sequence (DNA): TGCGCCAGCAGCCAGGGACAGGGGAACTATGGCTACACCTTC.